A single sample is the source of the 25 T cell receptor beta chains below, sequenced in a study of graft-versus-host responses after intestinal transplantation. Generated by immunoSEQ multiplex PCR, the TCRdb table keeps only in-frame clones and is missing some. Among around 25,000 clones, roughly 83% were seen once, and the ten largest hold around 1.1%. The sample in question was PBMCs, obtained 28 days after intestinal transplant. Receptors originate from a human patient who received an intestinal transplant, so some T cells may come from the graft donor.

The chain combines TRBV7-9 with TRBJ1-1; D unclear. Germline CDR1 SEHNR, CDR2 FQNEAQ (reference sequence). Trimming stripped 5 bases from V and 0 bases from J, with 10 bases between. The CDR3 totals 14 residues. The CDR3 protein is CASSLLDLNTEAFF. As DNA, the CDR3 is TGTGCCAGCAGCCTACTGGACTTGAACACTGAAGCTTTCTTT.

The chain has TRBV6-1 and TRBJ2-3; the D is unclear. CDR1 MNHNS and CDR2 SASEGT come from the germline V gene. This CDR3 has 15 amino acids. V lost 2 bases, J lost 2 bases, and 11 bases lay in between. As DNA, the CDR3 is TGTGCCAGCAGTGAAAAGGAAGTAATCACAGATACGCAGTATTTT. Its protein product is CASSEKEVITDTQYF.

The chain employs TRBV11-1 and TRBJ2-3; possible D gene TRBD2, 6 bases. The V gene lost 5 bases and the J gene lost 5 bases, with 14 bases spanning the gap. This CDR3 spans 14 amino acids. Per the germline V gene, CDR1 is SGHAT and CDR2 is FQDESV (reference sequence). The CDR3 sequence: CASSPELAGDTQYF. Written as DNA, the CDR3 is TGTGCCAGCAGCCCCGAACTAGCCGGAGATACGCAGTATTTT. Combining the CDR3 with reference TRBV11-1 and TRBJ2-3 gives the whole variable domain EAEVAQSPRYKITEKSQAVAFWCDPISGHATLYWYRQILGQGPELLVQFQDESVVDDSQLPKDRFSAERLKGVDSTLKIQPAELGDSAMYLCASSPELAGDTQYFGPGTRLTVL.

The chain carries TRBV6-5 and TRBJ1-2, with 10 nucleotides matching TRBD1. The CDR3 length is 16 residues. V lost 4 bases to trimming and J lost 3 bases; unmatched junction nucleotides: 8. Per germline, CDR1 MNHEY and CDR2 SVGAGI. For the CDR3, the DNA is TGTGCCAGCAGTTCCACAGGGGACAGGGGCTACTATGGCTACACCTTC. Protein sequence: CASSSTGDRGYYGYTF.

The V and J genes are TRBV6-4 and TRBJ2-2, with 9 nucleotides matching TRBD2. The CDR3 runs to 17 residues. Germline values: CDR1 MRHNA, CDR2 SNTAGT. The ends lost 0 bases at V and 3 bases at J; junction bases unmatched: 5. The CDR3 is CASSDSAGGRYTGELFF. In DNA form, the CDR3 reads TGTGCCAGCAGTGACTCCGCGGGAGGGAGGTACACCGGGGAGCTGTTTTTT.

The J gene is TRBJ2-5, the V gene TRBV6-1; D gene ambiguous. V was clipped by 1 base and J by 5 bases, with 11 bases between them. Looked up from germline, CDR1 is MNHNS and CDR2 is SASEGT. This CDR3 is built from 14 residues. The chain's CDR3 is CASSEVRRWETQYF. The CDR3 coding sequence is TGTGCCAGCAGTGAAGTAAGGAGATGGGAGACCCAGTACTTC.

The chain employs TRBV30 and TRBJ1-1; TRBD1 might be the D (5 bases). CDR3 length equals 18 residues. Germline-derived CDR1 and CDR2 are GTSNPN and SVGIG (reference sequence). V lost 3 bases to trimming and J lost 3 bases, with 26 bases between them. The CDR3 region is CAWSPLRQKGWVYTEAFF. In nucleotides, the CDR3 is TGTGCCTGGAGCCCCCTAAGGCAGAAGGGGTGGGTTTACACTGAAGCTTTCTTT. Full variable domain (remainder filled in from reference TRBV30 and TRBJ1-1): SQTIHQWPATLVQPVGSPLSLECTVEGTSNPNLYWYRQAAGRGLQLLFYSVGIGQISSEVPQNLSASRPQDRQFILSSKKLLLSDSGFYLCAWSPLRQKGWVYTEAFFGQGTRLTVV.

With respect to this clone: The sample has other DNA sequences that encode this CDR3 too. This chain's CDR3 is CATSSPTLREGLTSDTGELFF. CDR3 DNA: TGTGCCACCAGCAGCCCCACCCTCCGGGAGGGCCTTACCTCGGACACCGGGGAGCTGTTTTTT. The chain uses TRBV15 and TRBJ2-2, with 8 bases that match TRBD2. V was pared by 3 bases and J by 3 bases, with 21 bases of the junction left unmatched. Germline V gene lookup returns CDR1 LNHNV and CDR2 YYDKDF (reference sequence). This CDR3 has 21 residues.

This clone was detected once. The chain has TRBV7-9 and TRBJ2-7; D unresolved. Germline CDR1 and CDR2: SEHNR and FQNEAQ (reference sequence). The CDR3 covers 14 residues. V was shortened by 1 base and J by 5 bases, with 12 bases between the two germline ends. CDR3 loop: CASSLGRTKDEQYF. In nucleotides, the CDR3 is TGTGCCAGCAGCTTAGGCAGAACTAAGGACGAGCAGTACTTC.

The chain has TRBV4-1 and TRBJ1-2, with D perhaps TRBD1 (6 bases). This CDR3 is built from 15 residues. Trimming took 1 base from V and 2 from J, leaving 11 bases between them. Germline V gene data show CDR1 as MGHRA and CDR2 as YSYEKL. CDR3 DNA: TGCGCCAGCAGCCAAGGGACAGTAGCGAACTATGGCTACACCTTC. Translated, it gives CASSQGTVANYGYTF.

This chain's CDR3 is CASSQRVIQGSNQPQHF. The CDR3 nucleotides are TGCGCCAGCAGCCAAAGGGTAATACAGGGGAGCAATCAGCCCCAGCATTTT. This rearrangement joins TRBV4-1 to TRBJ1-5; 7 bases fit TRBD1. J lost 1 base, V lost 2 bases, and 8 bases had no gene match. In germline, CDR1 is MGHRA, CDR2 YSYEKL. The CDR3 totals 17 residues.

Written as DNA, the CDR3 is TGCGCCAGCAGTGTTACAGCAGCCTACGAGCAGTACTTC. As protein: CASSVTAAYEQYF. The J gene is TRBJ2-7, the V gene TRBV10-2; D gene uncertain. Germline values: CDR1 WSHSY, CDR2 SAAADI. V lost 4 bases and J 2 bases, leaving 9 bases between the germline ends. CDR3 length: 13 amino acids.

The genes are TRBV7-9 and TRBJ1-6; D is uncertain. The germline V gene has CDR1 SEHNR and CDR2 FQNEAQ (reference sequence). V was cut by 1 base and J by 0 bases, with 4 bases left in between. This CDR3 has 15 residues. The CDR3 DNA sequence: TGTGCCAGCAGCTTAGGGAGCTCCTATAATTCACCCCTCCACTTT. Amino acids: CASSLGSSYNSPLHF.

The chain joins TRBV9 to TRBJ1-2; no definite D call. The germline CDR1 and CDR2 sequences are SGDLS and YYNGEE. This CDR3 has 15 amino acids. The V and J ends lost 3 bases and 1 base respectively, with 13 bases between them. The CDR3 region has the DNA TGTGCCAGCAGCGCTCGTCCGGGAGATAACTATGGCTACACCTTC. Its translation is CASSARPGDNYGYTF.

CDR3 DNA sequence: TGTGCCAGCAGCCCCTTAGCGGGAGCGGTAGGGGAGCTGTTTTTT. It encodes CASSPLAGAVGELFF. The chain combines TRBV14 with TRBJ2-2; TRBD2 aligns across 9 bases. Per germline, CDR1 SGHDN and CDR2 FVKESK. The CDR3 has 15 amino acids. V lost 4 bases to trimming and J lost 8 bases; unmatched junction nucleotides: 8.

The V gene is TRBV7-2, the J gene TRBJ2-3; 11 nucleotides align to TRBD2. The germline V gene has CDR1 SGHTA and CDR2 FQGNSA. This CDR3 region has 15 residues. V dropped 2 bases and J dropped 5; count of bases not matched to a gene: 3. CDR3 region: CASSLILAGEDTQYF. DNA of the CDR3: TGTGCCAGCAGCTTAATACTAGCGGGAGAAGATACGCAGTATTTT.

The chain has TRBV11-1 and TRBJ2-3; unclear D gene. The CDR3 contains 13 residues. V shed 1 base and J shed 0 bases, with 2 bases lying between them. Germline V gene data show CDR1 as SGHAT and CDR2 as FQDESV (reference sequence). The CDR3 loop reads CASSLESTDTQYF. CDR3 DNA: TGTGCCAGCAGCTTAGAAAGCACAGATACGCAGTATTTT.

The V call is TRBV29-1, the J call TRBJ1-1, with TRBD1 matching 8 bases. The CDR3 is made up of 13 amino acids. Germline CDR1 reads SQVTM; CDR2 reads ANQGSEA. V lost 5 bases, J lost 3 bases, and 5 bases stayed unmatched. The CDR3 sequence is CSVMTGVYTEAFF. The CDR3 DNA reads TGCAGCGTTATGACAGGGGTCTACACTGAAGCTTTCTTT.

V is TRBV5-1 and J is TRBJ2-7, with D unclear. Germline CDR1 is SGHRS and CDR2 is YFSETQ. The ends were cut back, 0 bases at V and 5 bases at J, with 12 bases in the middle. The CDR3 sequence is 14 residues long. CDR3 coding DNA: TGCGCCAGCAGCTTGGATCTGGGGATCGACGAGCAGTACTTC. Protein: CASSLDLGIDEQYF.

This clone was seen only a few times. This chain uses TRBV19 with TRBJ2-1; 11 bases are shared with TRBD2. CDR1 and CDR2 (germline): LNHDA, SQIVND (reference sequence). There are 15 residues in the CDR3. V was pared by 6 bases and J by 3 bases, with 4 bases of the junction left unmatched. The CDR3 loop is CASRNSGGDYNEQFF. DNA of the CDR3: TGTGCCAGTAGAAATAGCGGGGGGGACTACAATGAGCAGTTCTTC.

The rearrangement uses TRBV7-6 and TRBJ2-5, with TRBD2 identical over 10 bases. The V gene end was trimmed by 4 bases and the J gene end by 2 bases; junction bases not matched to a gene: 1. The CDR3 has 14 amino acids. Germline V gene lookup returns CDR1 SGHVS and CDR2 FNYEAQ. The CDR3 is CASSWTSGQETQYF. The CDR3 DNA reads TGTGCCAGCAGCTGGACTAGCGGTCAAGAGACCCAGTACTTC.

This clone has a single count. The rearrangement links TRBV29-1 to TRBJ2-7; 7 positions agree with TRBD1. J lost 2 bases, V lost 1 base, and 11 bases had no gene match. Germline V lookup: CDR1 SQVTM, CDR2 ANQGSEA. The CDR3 has 16 residues. CDR3 nucleotides: TGCAGCGTTGAAGGTTTAGTGGACAGGCCCGCCTACGAGCAGTACTTC. As protein: CSVEGLVDRPAYEQYF.

The V and J genes are TRBV11-2 and TRBJ2-7; 14 nucleotides agree with TRBD2. The V gene end was trimmed by 0 bases and the J gene end by 2 bases; junction bases not matched to a gene: 3. CDR3 size: 17 residues. Germline lookup yields CDR1 SGHAT and CDR2 FQNNGV. The CDR3 DNA is TGTGCCAGCAGCTTAGAGTCGACTAGCGGGAGGGCCTACGAGCAGTACTTC. It encodes CASSLESTSGRAYEQYF.

This clone occurred a few times. The gene calls are TRBV9 and TRBJ1-1; D is undetermined. V was cut by 0 bases and J by 4 bases, with 10 bases left in between. Germline CDR1 is SGDLS and CDR2 is YYNGEE. The CDR3 has 14 residues. This CDR3 is CASSVVGGPTEAFF. In DNA, the CDR3 is TGTGCCAGCAGCGTAGTAGGAGGGCCCACTGAAGCTTTCTTT. Looking up the rest from reference TRBV9 and TRBJ1-1 gives the full variable domain: DSGVTQTPKHLITATGQRVTLRCSPRSGDLSVYWYQQSLDQGLQFLIQYYNGEERAKGNILERFSAQQFPDLHSELNLSSLELGDSALYFCASSVVGGPTEAFFGQGTRLTVV.

This clone was counted between two and nine times. The J gene is TRBJ1-5, the V gene TRBV6-6, with D perhaps TRBD1 (5 bases). Trimming pared 4 bases from V and 0 bases from J, leaving 13 bases between. The CDR3 is 16 residues long. Germline CDR1 is MNHNY and CDR2 is SVGAGI (reference sequence). The CDR3 protein is CASSFRIQDSNQPQHF. The CDR3 region has the DNA TGTGCCAGCAGTTTCAGAATACAGGATAGCAATCAGCCCCAGCATTTT.